These 32 T cell receptor beta chains originate from one sample sequenced in a study of vaccination effects on CD4 cells after COVID-19. For these TCRs, the target antigens are not known. After expansion with viral peptide pools in the ViraFEST assay, antigen-specific CD4+ T cells were sequenced. CD4+ T cell isolation took place after more than eight days of culture. A positive SARS-CoV-2 PCR test fell between March and December 2020. This table comes from immunoSEQ multiplex PCR, and its TCRdb copy is limited to in-frame clones, with some not included. The sample contains under 55,000 clones, around 72% of which appear only once. The specimen comprised CD4+ T cells from PBMCs cultured with a peptide pool, sampled before COVID-19 vaccination. Receptors were obtained from a human donor who had a prior SARS-CoV-2 infection.

This CDR3 reads CASSVGAGDLDAEAFF. DNA of the CDR3: TGTGCCAGCAGCGTAGGAGCCGGGGACTTGGATGCTGAAGCTTTCTTT. This rearrangement joins TRBV9 to TRBJ1-1, with D possibly being TRBD1 (5 bases). The CDR3 has 16 residues. Trimming shortened V by 0 bases and J by 6 bases, and 18 bases separated the two germline ends. Germline CDR1 is SGDLS and CDR2 is YYNGEE.

V and J are TRBV5-4 and TRBJ1-4; D might be TRBD1 (5 bases). V was shortened by 2 bases and J by 5 bases, with 10 bases between the two germline ends. Germline assignment: CDR1 SGHNT and CDR2 YYREEE (reference sequence). CDR3 length equals 14 residues. The CDR3 DNA reads TGTGCCAGCAGCTTCTCCTGGGGGAATGAAAAACTGTTTTTT. Its protein product is CASSFSWGNEKLFF.

V is TRBV7-2 and J is TRBJ2-7; the D is unclear. V lost 5 bases, J lost 5 bases, and 13 bases lay in between. The CDR3 consists of 13 residues. Germline values: CDR1 SGHTA, CDR2 FQGNSA. The CDR3 loop reads CASSPQLFDEQYF. CDR3 sequence (DNA): TGTGCCAGCAGCCCCCAGCTTTTCGACGAGCAGTACTTC. Using reference TRBV7-2 and TRBJ2-7 for the parts outside the CDR3, the full variable domain is GAGVSQSPSNKVTEKGKDVELRCDPISGHTALYWYRQSLGQGLEFLIYFQGNSAPDKSGLPSDRFSAERTGGSVSTLTIQRTQQEDSAVYLCASSPQLFDEQYFGPGTRLTVT.

The chain is built from TRBV21-1 and TRBJ1-2. TRBV21-1 is deemed a pseudogene. The CDR3 extends over 12 amino acids. The CDR3 spells CASSGGNYGYTF. The DNA for the CDR3 is TGTGCCAGCAGCGGAGGAAACTATGGCTACACCTTC.

J is TRBJ2-5 and V is TRBV5-1, with D perhaps TRBD2 (6 bases). V lost 4 bases, J lost 2 bases, and 12 bases lay in between. CDR1 and CDR2 from the germline V gene are SGHRS and YFSETQ. CDR3 length equals 14 residues. For the CDR3, the DNA is TGCGCCAGCAGCCGGGGGACTGTACAAGAGACCCAGTACTTC. This sequence encodes CASSRGTVQETQYF.

The chain employs TRBV6-2 or TRBV6-3 and TRBJ2-7; TRBD1 aligns across 8 bases. Germline trimming cut 2 bases from V and 0 bases from J; bases unmatched to any gene: 3. The germline V gene has CDR1 MNHEY and CDR2 SVGEGT. The CDR3 has 15 residues. CDR3 sequence reads: CASSYGQGASYEQYF. CDR3 DNA sequence: TGTGCCAGCAGTTACGGGCAGGGGGCCTCCTACGAGCAGTACTTC.

This clone was observed a few times. This chain joins TRBV9 and TRBJ1-3; D is ambiguous. The germline V gene encodes CDR1 SGDLS and CDR2 YYNGEE. The V end was cut by 0 bases, the J end by 0 bases, with 7 bases between. This CDR3 region has 15 residues. The CDR3 loop is CASSVDSGSGNTIYF. CDR3 bases: TGTGCCAGCAGCGTAGATTCAGGCTCTGGAAACACCATATATTTT.

The rearrangement joins TRBV5-1 to TRBJ2-7; 11 bases agree with TRBD2. The CDR3 runs to 15 residues. V was clipped by 5 bases and J by 6 bases; unmatched bases: 10. The germline V gene has CDR1 SGHRS and CDR2 YFSETQ. CDR3 protein: CASRAGSSGGSEQYF. The CDR3 DNA is TGCGCCAGCAGGGCGGGGTCTAGCGGGGGGAGCGAGCAGTACTTC.

In this sample, this clone turned up a few times. J is TRBJ2-7 and V is TRBV7-9; 8 positions match TRBD1. V shed 2 bases, J shed 3 bases, and the junction held 12 bases outside the gene matches. Germline V gene data show CDR1 as SEHNR and CDR2 as FQNEAQ (reference sequence). The CDR3 covers 17 residues. CDR3: CASSLWPQDRGGYEQYF. The CDR3 DNA reads TGTGCCAGCAGCTTATGGCCCCAAGACAGGGGAGGCTACGAGCAGTACTTC.

The chain carries TRBV18 and TRBJ2-1, with 10 bases that match TRBD2. Per germline, CDR1 KGHSH and CDR2 LQKENI. The CDR3 is made up of 18 amino acids. The ends lost 5 bases at V and 4 bases at J; junction bases unmatched: 14. CDR3 sequence reads: CASSSQLDTSGAYNEQFF. CDR3 DNA sequence: TGTGCCAGCTCATCCCAACTCGATACTAGCGGGGCGTACAATGAGCAGTTCTTC. The whole variable domain, remainder taken from reference TRBV18 and TRBJ2-1, is NAGVMQNPRHLVRRRGQEARLRCSPMKGHSHVYWYRQLPEEGLKFMVYLQKENIIDESGMPKERFSAEFPKEGPSILRIQQVVRGDSAAYFCASSSQLDTSGAYNEQFFGPGTRLTVL.

V is TRBV5-1 and J is TRBJ2-7; the D gene is possibly TRBD2 (5 bases). This CDR3 is built from 17 residues. Trimming took 0 bases from V and 3 from J, leaving 19 bases between them. Germline V gene lookup returns CDR1 SGHRS and CDR2 YFSETQ. The CDR3 coding sequence is TGCGCCAGCAGCTTGGCCACTGGACCGGGGATCAGCTACGAGCAGTACTTC. This sequence encodes CASSLATGPGISYEQYF.

The chain has TRBV12-2 and TRBJ1-2; TRBD1, the table's D call, lacks a check against the DNA. TRBV12-2 is termed a pseudogene. This CDR3 contains 15 residues. CDR3 nucleotides: TGTGCAAGTCGCTTACAGGTTAGTTTTGTGTATGGCTACACCTTC. It translates to CASRLQVSFVYGYTF.

In DNA, the CDR3 is TGTGCCATCAGTGAGTACCACGACGGGGAAGAGACCCAGTACTTC. Its protein product is CAISEYHDGEETQYF. This chain joins TRBV10-3 and TRBJ2-5; the D gene is possibly TRBD2 (5 bases). The CDR3 length is 15 residues. V lost 1 base and J 3 bases, leaving 12 bases between the germline ends. Germline lookup yields CDR1 ENHRY and CDR2 SYGVKD.

This chain connects TRBV30 to TRBJ2-1; D gene ambiguous. V lost 5 bases and J lost 6, with 11 bases in between. The CDR3 covers 12 residues. Germline values: CDR1 GTSNPN, CDR2 SVGIG (reference sequence). CDR3 sequence reads: CAWAYWGNEQFF. The CDR3 DNA is TGTGCCTGGGCTTATTGGGGCAATGAGCAGTTCTTC.

The chain has TRBV11-3 and TRBJ2-7; D is ambiguous. Germline values: CDR1 SGHNT, CDR2 YENEEA. Trimming removed 5 bases from V and 4 bases from J, with 9 bases in between. CDR3 size: 12 residues. The CDR3 DNA is TGTGCCAGCAGCCTCGGTGTGTACGAGCAGTACTTC. Its translation is CASSLGVYEQYF.

The chain has TRBV29-1 and TRBJ2-5; D may be TRBD1 (5 bases). Germline assignment: CDR1 SQVTM and CDR2 ANQGSEA. This CDR3 has 14 amino acids. The ends were cut back, 3 bases at V and 5 bases at J, with 16 bases in the middle. For the CDR3, the DNA is TGCAGCGTTGAGGGCAGGGCCGGTTGGGAGACCCAGTACTTC. Its protein product is CSVEGRAGWETQYF.

V is TRBV4-3 and J is TRBJ2-1; the D gene is possibly TRBD1 (5 bases). The V gene's germline CDR1 is LGHNA and CDR2 YSLEER. CDR3 size: 17 residues. The V and J ends lost 4 bases and 2 bases respectively, with 18 bases between them. The CDR3 protein is CASSPRPESGPYNEQFF. CDR3 DNA sequence: TGCGCCAGCAGCCCACGCCCCGAGTCAGGGCCCTACAATGAGCAGTTCTTC.

V usage is TRBV10-3 and J usage is TRBJ1-2; a possible D gene is TRBD1 (5 bases). The CDR3 is made up of 15 amino acids. The V gene's germline CDR1 is ENHRY and CDR2 SYGVKD. V was cut by 4 bases and J by 1 base, with 13 bases left in between. CDR3: CAISGGAALNYGYTF. The CDR3 coding sequence is TGTGCCATCAGTGGAGGGGCAGCTCTTAACTATGGCTACACCTTC.

V gene TRBV25-1 combines with J gene TRBJ2-5, with no clear D. This CDR3 has 10 amino acids. V was cut by 8 bases and J by 5 bases, with 6 bases left in between. Germline V gene sequence: CDR1 MGHDK, CDR2 SYGVNS. CDR3 sequence reads: CASGLETQYF. CDR3 nucleotide sequence: TGTGCCAGCGGGCTGGAGACCCAGTACTTC.

This clone was detected only once. The rearrangement uses TRBV3-1 (or the pseudogene TRBV3-2) and TRBJ1-2; D ambiguous. The germline V and J ends were trimmed by 2 bases and 7 bases, with 20 bases remaining between them. Germline CDR1 is LGHDT and CDR2 is YNNKEL (reference sequence). The CDR3 has 16 amino acids. DNA for the CDR3: TGTGCCAGCAGCCAAAGCCTCGGGATCGGTGGGAGTGGCTACACCTTC. Translating it yields CASSQSLGIGGSGYTF.

The rearrangement uses TRBV5-1 and TRBJ1-3, with D unclear. The CDR3 consists of 15 residues. The germline CDR1 and CDR2 sequences are SGHRS and YFSETQ. Trimming took 0 bases from V and 0 from J, leaving 7 bases between them. The CDR3 DNA reads as TGCGCCAGCAGCTTGGTTGGAGACTCTGGAAACACCATATATTTT. Translation: CASSLVGDSGNTIYF.

The chain joins TRBV7-6 to TRBJ2-7; D remains unclear. The CDR3 has 12 residues. The V and J ends lost 5 bases and 4 bases respectively, with 9 bases between them. CDR1 is SGHVS, CDR2 FNYEAQ, per germline. In nucleotides, the CDR3 is TGTGCCAGCAGCCTTCAAGGGTACGAGCAGTACTTC. This encodes CASSLQGYEQYF. The full variable domain, completed using reference TRBV7-6 and TRBJ2-7, is GAGVSQSPRYKVTKRGQDVALRCDPISGHVSLYWYRQALGQGPEFLTYFNYEAQQDKSGLPNDRFSAERPEGSISTLTIQRTEQRDSAMYRCASSLQGYEQYFGPGTRLTVT.

The chain joins TRBV5-4 to TRBJ1-4; a weak D match, TRBD1 (6 bases). This CDR3 is 16 amino acids long. Deletions cut 5 bases from V and 8 bases from J, with 22 bases between. Germline V CDR1 and CDR2: SGHNT, YYREEE (reference sequence). The chain's CDR3 is CASSRDGGSTREKLFF. In DNA form, the CDR3 reads TGTGCCAGCAGTAGAGACGGGGGCTCGACCCGGGAAAAACTGTTTTTT.

On this clone: The sample carries other DNA sequences with the same CDR3. The chain uses TRBV7-9 and TRBJ2-1, with unresolved D. Germline V gene lookup returns CDR1 SEHNR and CDR2 FQNEAQ (reference sequence). CDR3 size: 16 residues. V was shortened by 0 bases and J by 0 bases, with 9 bases between the two germline ends. The CDR3 DNA sequence: TGTGCCAGCAGCTTAGCGTTGGCTGGCTCCTACAATGAGCAGTTCTTC. It specifies CASSLALAGSYNEQFF.

This clone was seen just once. This chain joins TRBV7-2 and TRBJ2-1; D possibly corresponds to TRBD2 (6 bases). This CDR3 has 16 amino acids. The germline V gene encodes CDR1 SGHTA and CDR2 FQGNSA. Trimming left V 2 bases short and J 7 bases short, with 18 bases between. The CDR3 sequence: CASSLSWAGGRNEQFF. The CDR3 nucleotides read TGTGCCAGCAGCTTATCGTGGGCGGGTGGGAGGAATGAGCAGTTCTTC.

The V call is TRBV6-2 or TRBV6-3, the J call TRBJ2-1; 14 nucleotides line up with TRBD2. The CDR3 has 20 amino acids. V gave up 4 bases and J gave up 4 bases; unmatched junction bases: 15. Germline V gene sequence: CDR1 MNHEY, CDR2 SVGEGT. CDR3 in DNA: TGTGCCAGCAGTTGGGGGGCTCCCGGGACTAGCGGGAGTATGTACAATGAGCAGTTCTTC. It yields the protein CASSWGAPGTSGSMYNEQFF.

The gene calls are TRBV7-6 and TRBJ1-1, with D uncertain. Germline CDR1 and CDR2: SGHVS and FNYEAQ. V lost 1 base to trimming and J lost 4 bases, with 13 bases between them. This CDR3 comprises 15 residues. Here the CDR3 reads CASSLGEQRSTEAFF. The DNA of the CDR3 is TGTGCCAGCAGCTTAGGGGAACAGAGATCCACTGAAGCTTTCTTT.

The chain joins TRBV2 to TRBJ2-1; D may be TRBD2 (6 bases). The germline V gene encodes CDR1 SNHLY and CDR2 FYNNEI. Trimming pared 7 bases from V and 13 bases from J, leaving 29 bases between. The CDR3 loop spans 16 amino acids. CDR3 bases: TGTGCCAGCATGCTGTTCGGGAGTGCGGGAAGCCTAGCCCAGTTCTTC. Translating it yields CASMLFGSAGSLAQFF.

The chain has TRBV15 and TRBJ2-3; 9 bases are shared with TRBD2. V dropped 1 base and J dropped 8; count of bases not matched to a gene: 7. CDR3 length: 15 residues. Germline V CDR1 and CDR2: LNHNV, YYDKDF (reference sequence). The CDR3 DNA sequence: TGTGCCACCAGCAGAGTGGCGGGAGGGCCTGGTACGCAGTATTTT. As protein: CATSRVAGGPGTQYF.

This chain joins TRBV12-3 or TRBV12-4 and TRBJ1-1; a weak D match, TRBD1 (5 bases). Trimming removed 4 bases from V and 7 bases from J, with 10 bases in between. The CDR3 sequence is 12 residues long. The CDR3 protein is CASSSARVEAFF. CDR3 nucleotide sequence: TGTGCCAGCAGTTCCGCCAGGGTTGAAGCTTTCTTT.

The chain has TRBV7-2 and TRBJ2-2; no clear D gene. Per the germline V gene, CDR1 is SGHTA and CDR2 is FQGNSA. Trimming stripped 4 bases from V and 2 bases from J, with 5 bases between. CDR3 size: 13 residues. CDR3 sequence (DNA): TGTGCCAGCAGCTATCAAAACACCGGGGAGCTGTTTTTT. It is translated as CASSYQNTGELFF.

J is TRBJ2-5 and V is TRBV3-1 (or the pseudogene TRBV3-2), with unresolved D. CDR1 and CDR2 from the germline V gene are LGHDT and YNNKEL (reference sequence). CDR3 length: 14 amino acids. V gave up 4 bases and J gave up 1 base, with 10 bases separating them. The chain's CDR3 is CASSPLGGQETQYF. The CDR3, as DNA: TGTGCCAGCAGCCCCCTGGGCGGCCAAGAGACCCAGTACTTC.